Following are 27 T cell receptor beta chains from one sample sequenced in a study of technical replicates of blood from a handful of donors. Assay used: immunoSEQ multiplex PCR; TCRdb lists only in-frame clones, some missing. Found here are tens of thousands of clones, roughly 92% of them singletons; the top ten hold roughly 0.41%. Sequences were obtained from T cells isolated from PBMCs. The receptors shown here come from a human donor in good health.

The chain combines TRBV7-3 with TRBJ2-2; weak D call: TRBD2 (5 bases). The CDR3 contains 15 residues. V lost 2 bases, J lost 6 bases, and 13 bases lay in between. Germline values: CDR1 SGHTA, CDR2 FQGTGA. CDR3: CASSLGGKPPGELFF. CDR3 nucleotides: TGTGCCAGCAGCTTAGGAGGAAAACCACCCGGGGAGCTGTTTTTT.

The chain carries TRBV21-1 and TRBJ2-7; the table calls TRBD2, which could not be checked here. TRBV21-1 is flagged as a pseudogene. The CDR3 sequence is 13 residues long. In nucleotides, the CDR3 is TGTGCCAGCACCCCCGGGATCTCCTACGAGCAGTACTTC. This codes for CASTPGISYEQYF.

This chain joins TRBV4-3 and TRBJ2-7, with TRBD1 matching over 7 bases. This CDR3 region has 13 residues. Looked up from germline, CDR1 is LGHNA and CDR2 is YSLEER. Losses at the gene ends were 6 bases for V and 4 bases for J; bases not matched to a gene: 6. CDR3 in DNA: TGCGCCAGCAGTGAGATGACAGGGTACGAGCAGTACTTC. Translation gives CASSEMTGYEQYF.

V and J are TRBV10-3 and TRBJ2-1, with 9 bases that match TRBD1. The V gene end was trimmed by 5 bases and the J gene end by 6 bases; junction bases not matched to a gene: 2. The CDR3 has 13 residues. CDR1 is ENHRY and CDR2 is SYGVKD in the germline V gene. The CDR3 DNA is TGTGCCATCAGTTGGACAGGGGCCAATGAGCAGTTCTTC. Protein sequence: CAISWTGANEQFF.

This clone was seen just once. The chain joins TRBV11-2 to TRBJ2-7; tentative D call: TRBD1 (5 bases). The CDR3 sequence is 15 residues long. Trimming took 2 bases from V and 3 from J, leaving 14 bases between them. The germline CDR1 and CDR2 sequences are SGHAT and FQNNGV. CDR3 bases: TGTGCCAGCAGCTTACGCTCCCTAGGGGACTACGAGCAGTACTTC. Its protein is CASSLRSLGDYEQYF. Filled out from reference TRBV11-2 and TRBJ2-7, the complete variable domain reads EAGVAQSPRYKIIEKRQSVAFWCNPISGHATLYWYQQILGQGPKLLIQFQNNGVVDDSQLPKDRFSAERLKGVDSTLKIQPAKLEDSAVYLCASSLRSLGDYEQYFGPGTRLTVT.

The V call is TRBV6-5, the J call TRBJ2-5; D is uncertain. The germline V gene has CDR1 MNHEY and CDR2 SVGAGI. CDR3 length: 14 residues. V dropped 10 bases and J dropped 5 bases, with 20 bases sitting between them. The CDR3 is CATLGNDGRETQYF. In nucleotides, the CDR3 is TGTGCCACCCTAGGAAATGATGGTCGGGAGACCCAGTACTTC.

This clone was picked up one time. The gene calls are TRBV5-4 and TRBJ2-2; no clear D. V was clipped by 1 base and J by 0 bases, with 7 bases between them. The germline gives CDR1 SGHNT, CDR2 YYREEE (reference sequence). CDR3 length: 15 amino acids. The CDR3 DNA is TGTGCCAGCAGCTTGACAGCTACGAACACCGGGGAGCTGTTTTTT. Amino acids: CASSLTATNTGELFF.

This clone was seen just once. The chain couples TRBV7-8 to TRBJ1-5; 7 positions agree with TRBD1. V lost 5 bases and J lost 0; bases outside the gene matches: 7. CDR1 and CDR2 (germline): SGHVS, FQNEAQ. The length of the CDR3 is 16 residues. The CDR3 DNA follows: TGTGCCAGCAGCCCCACGACAGGGAATAGCAATCAGCCCCAGCATTTT. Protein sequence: CASSPTTGNSNQPQHF.

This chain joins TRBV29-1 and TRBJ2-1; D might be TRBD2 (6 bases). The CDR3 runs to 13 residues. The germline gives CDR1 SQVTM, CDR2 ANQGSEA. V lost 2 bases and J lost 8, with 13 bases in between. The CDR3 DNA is TGCAGCGTTGAACTAGCGAACGAGGATGAGCAGTTCTTC. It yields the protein CSVELANEDEQFF.

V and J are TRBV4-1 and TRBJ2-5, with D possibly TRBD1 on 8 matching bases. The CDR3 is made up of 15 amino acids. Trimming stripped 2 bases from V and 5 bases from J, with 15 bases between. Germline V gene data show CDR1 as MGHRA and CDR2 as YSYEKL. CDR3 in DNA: TGCGCCAGCAGCCAACCCGGACAGGGAGGGGAGACCCAGTACTTC. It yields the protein CASSQPGQGGETQYF.

The chain's CDR3 is CASSTVPSYEQYF. DNA for the CDR3: TGCGCCAGCAGCACGGTTCCGTCCTACGAGCAGTACTTC. The chain carries TRBV5-1 and TRBJ2-7; D is unresolved. Germline assignment: CDR1 SGHRS and CDR2 YFSETQ. The CDR3 contains 13 residues. V was clipped by 4 bases and J by 1 base, with 9 bases between them.

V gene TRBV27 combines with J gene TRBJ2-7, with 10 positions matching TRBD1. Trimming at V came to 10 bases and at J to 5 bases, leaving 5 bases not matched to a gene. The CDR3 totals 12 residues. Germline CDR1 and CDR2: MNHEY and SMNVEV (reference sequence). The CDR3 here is CATGTGAHEQYF. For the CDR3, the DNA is TGTGCCACCGGGACAGGGGCCCACGAGCAGTACTTC.

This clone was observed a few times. CDR3 in amino acids: CASSYTSATIYEQYF. DNA for the CDR3: TGTGCCAGCAGTTACACTAGCGCAACGATCTACGAGCAGTACTTC. The rearrangement joins TRBV5-4 to TRBJ2-7, with TRBD2 matching over 7 bases. This CDR3 is 15 amino acids long. The V gene's germline CDR1 is SGHNT and CDR2 YYREEE (reference sequence). V was clipped by 5 bases and J by 3 bases; unmatched bases: 11.

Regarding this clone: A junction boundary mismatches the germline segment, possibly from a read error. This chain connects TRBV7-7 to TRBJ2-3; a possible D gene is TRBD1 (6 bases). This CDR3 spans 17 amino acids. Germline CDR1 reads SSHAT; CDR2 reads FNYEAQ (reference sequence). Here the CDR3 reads CASSRYPGAGHTDTQYF. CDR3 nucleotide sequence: TGTGCTAGCAGCCGATACCCAGGGGCCGGACACACAGATACGCAGTATTTT.

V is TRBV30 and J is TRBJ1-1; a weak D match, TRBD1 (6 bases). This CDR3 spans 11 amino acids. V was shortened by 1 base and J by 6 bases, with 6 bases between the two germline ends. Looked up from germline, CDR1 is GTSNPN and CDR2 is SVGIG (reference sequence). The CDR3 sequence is CAWSGGPEAFF. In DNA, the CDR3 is TGTGCCTGGAGTGGGGGGCCTGAAGCTTTCTTT.

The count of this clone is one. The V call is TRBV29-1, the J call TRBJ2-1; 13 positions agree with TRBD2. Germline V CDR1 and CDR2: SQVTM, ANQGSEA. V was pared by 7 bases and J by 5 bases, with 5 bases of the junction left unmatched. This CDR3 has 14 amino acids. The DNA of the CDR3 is TGCAGCGCCGGACTAGCGGGAGTGAACAATGAGCAGTTCTTC. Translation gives CSAGLAGVNNEQFF.

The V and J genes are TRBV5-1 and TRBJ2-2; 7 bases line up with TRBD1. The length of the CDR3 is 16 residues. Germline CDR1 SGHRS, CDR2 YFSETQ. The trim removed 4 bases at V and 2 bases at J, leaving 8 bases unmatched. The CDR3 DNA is TGCGCCAGCAGCCTCGGGACAGCCTTAAACACCGGGGAGCTGTTTTTT. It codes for CASSLGTALNTGELFF.

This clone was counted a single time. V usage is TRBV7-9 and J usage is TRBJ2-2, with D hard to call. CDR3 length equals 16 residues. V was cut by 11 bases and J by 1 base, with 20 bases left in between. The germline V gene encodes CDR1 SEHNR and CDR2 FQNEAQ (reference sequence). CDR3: CALVPEEAQNTGELFF. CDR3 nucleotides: TGTGCCCTTGTTCCCGAAGAGGCGCAGAACACCGGGGAGCTGTTTTTT.

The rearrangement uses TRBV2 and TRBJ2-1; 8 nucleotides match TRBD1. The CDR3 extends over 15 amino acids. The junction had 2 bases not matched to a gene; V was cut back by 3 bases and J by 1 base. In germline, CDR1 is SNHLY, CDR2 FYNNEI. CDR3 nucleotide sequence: TGTGCCAGCAGTGATAGGACAGGGTCCTACAATGAGCAGTTCTTC. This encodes CASSDRTGSYNEQFF.

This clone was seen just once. DNA for the CDR3: TGTGCCAGCAGTTCTTGGGGGGGACACCTGAACACTGAAGCTTTCTTT. Protein sequence: CASSSWGGHLNTEAFF. The chain combines TRBV27 with TRBJ1-1; D may be TRBD1 (6 bases). Deletions cut 4 bases from V and 0 bases from J, with 15 bases between. The germline V gene encodes CDR1 MNHEY and CDR2 SMNVEV (reference sequence). This CDR3 comprises 16 residues.

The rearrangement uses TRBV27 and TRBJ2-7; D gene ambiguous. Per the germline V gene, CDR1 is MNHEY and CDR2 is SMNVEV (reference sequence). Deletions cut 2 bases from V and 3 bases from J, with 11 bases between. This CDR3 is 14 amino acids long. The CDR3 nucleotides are TGTGCCAGCAGTTTACCTCCCCTCAGCTACGAGCAGTACTTC. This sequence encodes CASSLPPLSYEQYF.

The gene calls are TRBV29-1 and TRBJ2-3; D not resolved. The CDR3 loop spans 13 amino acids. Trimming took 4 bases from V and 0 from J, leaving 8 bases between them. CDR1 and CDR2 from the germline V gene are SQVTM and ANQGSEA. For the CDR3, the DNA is TGCAGCGTTGTCGCGGCTAGCACAGATACGCAGTATTTT. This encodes CSVVAASTDTQYF.

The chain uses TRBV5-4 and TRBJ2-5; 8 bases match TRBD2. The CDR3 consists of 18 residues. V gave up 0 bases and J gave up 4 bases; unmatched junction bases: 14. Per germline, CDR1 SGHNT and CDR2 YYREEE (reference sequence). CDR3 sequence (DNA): TGTGCCAGCAGCTTGGTGGGGGAAATTAGCGGGACTGGAGAGACCCAGTACTTC. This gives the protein CASSLVGEISGTGETQYF.

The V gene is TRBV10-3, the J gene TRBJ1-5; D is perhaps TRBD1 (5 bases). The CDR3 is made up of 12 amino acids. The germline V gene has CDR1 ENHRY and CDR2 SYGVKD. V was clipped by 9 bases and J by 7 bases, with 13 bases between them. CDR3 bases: TGTGCCATAGGGGCCTCAGGCCAGCCCCAGCATTTT. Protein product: CAIGASGQPQHF.

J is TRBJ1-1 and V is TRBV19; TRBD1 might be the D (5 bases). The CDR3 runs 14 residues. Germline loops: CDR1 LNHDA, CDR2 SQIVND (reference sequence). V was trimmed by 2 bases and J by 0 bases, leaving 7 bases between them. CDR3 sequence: CASSIQGMNTEAFF. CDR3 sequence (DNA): TGTGCCAGTAGTATACAGGGTATGAACACTGAAGCTTTCTTT.

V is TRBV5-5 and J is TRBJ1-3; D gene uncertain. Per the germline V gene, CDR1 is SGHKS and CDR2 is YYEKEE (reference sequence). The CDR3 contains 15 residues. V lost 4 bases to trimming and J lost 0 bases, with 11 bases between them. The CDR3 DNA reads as TGTGCCAGCAGCCCCACCCTGAGCTCTGGAAACACCATATATTTT. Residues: CASSPTLSSGNTIYF.

The CDR3 is CASLGTGVGYTF. DNA of the CDR3: TGTGCCAGCCTAGGGACAGGGGTAGGCTACACCTTC. The V and J genes are TRBV19 and TRBJ1-2, with 10 positions matching TRBD1. Per germline, CDR1 LNHDA and CDR2 SQIVND (reference sequence). The CDR3 length is 12 residues. V gave up 9 bases and J gave up 8 bases; unmatched junction bases: 6. The whole variable domain, remainder taken from reference TRBV19 and TRBJ1-2, is DGGITQSPKYLFRKEGQNVTLSCEQNLNHDAMYWYRQDPGQGLRLIYYSQIVNDFQKGDIAEGYSVSREKKESFPLTVTSAQKNPTAFYLCASLGTGVGYTFGSGTRLTVV.